This TCR beta chain was recorded in a study of blood T cell repertoires in COVID-19. Study-level information: Acute and convalescent COVID-19 specimens originated in the United States, Italy and Spain. Sources were T cells, B-cell-depleted T cells, or PBMCs; the material itself was cDNA or gDNA.

In the authors' methods: Amplification with reference gene primers provided the estimates of nucleated cell counts. Assay: immunoSEQ multiplex PCR; the TCRdb copy retains only in-frame clones and omits some. The DNA gave D and trimming, while V, J and clone size come from that table. Altogether about 120,000 clones are present, around 86% being singletons, with the ten largest covering 7% to 9.5%. Germline CDR1 is ENHRY and CDR2 is SYGVKD. Germline trimming cut 7 bases from V and 6 bases from J; bases unmatched to any gene: 4. This CDR3 comprises 12 residues. The material sequenced was peripheral blood. The genes are TRBV10-3 and TRBJ1-2; 8 nucleotides line up with TRBD1. This clonotype originated in a man between 65 and 85 years old with acute or convalescent COVID-19. CDR3 amino acids: CAITGTGDGYTF. CDR3 nucleotides: TGTGCCATCACCGGGACAGGAGATGGCTACACCTTC.